This passage covers 14 T cell receptor beta chains from one sample sequenced in a study of blood T cell dynamics during melanoma immunotherapy. The time point was: week 3, after first cycle of checkpoint inhibitor. The assay was immunoSEQ multiplex PCR, and TCRdb's table has in-frame clones only and misses some. Among about 4,800 clones, 88% were seen once, and the ten largest hold approximately 29%. The sample here was blood, taken from a patient treated with checkpoint blockade. The receptors stem from a human donor with melanoma.

This clone was recorded only once. The V and J genes are TRBV11-2 and TRBJ2-7; D not resolved. The CDR3 extends over 16 amino acids. V dropped 2 bases and J dropped 3 bases, with 17 bases sitting between them. Germline CDR1 and CDR2: SGHAT and FQNNGV. CDR3 DNA: TGTGCCAGCAGCTTACCCCTAGGACGGGTAGACTACGAGCAGTACTTC. It codes for CASSLPLGRVDYEQYF. Using reference TRBV11-2 and TRBJ2-7 for the parts outside the CDR3, the full variable domain is EAGVAQSPRYKIIEKRQSVAFWCNPISGHATLYWYQQILGQGPKLLIQFQNNGVVDDSQLPKDRFSAERLKGVDSTLKIQPAKLEDSAVYLCASSLPLGRVDYEQYFGPGTRLTVT.

V and J are TRBV11-3 and TRBJ2-3, with 11 bases identical to TRBD1. Losses at the gene ends were 1 base for V and 5 bases for J; bases not matched to a gene: 5. The germline gives CDR1 SGHNT, CDR2 YENEEA. This CDR3 has 16 amino acids. CDR3 DNA: TGTGCCAGCAGCTTAGGGACAGGGGGCTCTATAGATACGCAGTATTTT. Protein: CASSLGTGGSIDTQYF.

The rearrangement uses TRBV9 and TRBJ2-1; TRBD2 is a possible D gene (6 bases). The CDR3 runs 17 residues. Germline assignment: CDR1 SGDLS and CDR2 YYNGEE. Trimming took 5 bases from V and 5 from J, leaving 23 bases between them. The CDR3 is CASSETSSAEIDNEQFF. As DNA, the CDR3 is TGTGCCAGCAGTGAAACCTCTAGCGCGGAAATCGACAATGAGCAGTTCTTC.

The CDR3 DNA reads as TGTGCCAGCAGCTTTTCAACGGGGCCTTACAATGAGCAGTTCTTC. It specifies CASSFSTGPYNEQFF. The J gene is TRBJ2-1, the V gene TRBV7-9; D possibly matches TRBD1 or TRBD2 (5 bases each). The V and J ends lost 3 bases and 4 bases respectively, with 13 bases between them. Germline V gene data show CDR1 as SEHNR and CDR2 as FQNEAQ (reference sequence). There are 15 residues in the CDR3.

The chain has TRBV27 and TRBJ2-3; 13 bases line up with TRBD2. The CDR3 is made up of 17 amino acids. V trimming: 6 bases; J trimming: 1 base; junction bases outside the gene matches: 7. Germline CDR1 and CDR2: MNHEY and SMNVEV (reference sequence). The CDR3 DNA is TGTGCCAGCAGGAGGACTAGCGGGAGAGTCGGCACAGATACGCAGTATTTT. Translation gives CASRRTSGRVGTDTQYF.

CDR3: CASSLGQTYSNQPQHF. The CDR3 bases are TGTGCCAGCAGCCTCGGACAGACGTATAGCAATCAGCCCCAGCATTTT. V and J are TRBV5-8 and TRBJ1-5, with D perhaps TRBD1 (6 bases). CDR1 and CDR2 from the germline V gene are SGHTS and YDEGEE. The CDR3 runs 16 residues. Trimming removed 4 bases at V and 0 bases at J, with 14 bases between.

This clone appeared once. The chain has TRBV6-5 and TRBJ2-3; D may be TRBD2 (5 bases). CDR3 length equals 13 residues. Germline values: CDR1 MNHEY, CDR2 SVGAGI. V lost 3 bases, J lost 3 bases, and 7 bases lay in between. The CDR3 sequence is CASSYRGTDTQYF. The CDR3 DNA sequence: TGTGCCAGCAGTTATCGGGGAACAGATACGCAGTATTTT.

The chain links TRBV7-6 to TRBJ2-1, with D possibly called TRBD1 or TRBD2 (7 bases each). V lost 4 bases to trimming and J lost 10 bases, with 11 bases between them. Per the germline V gene, CDR1 is SGHVS and CDR2 is FNYEAQ. This CDR3 is built from 12 residues. The CDR3 here is CASSSRGGEQFF. Written as DNA, the CDR3 is TGTGCCAGCAGCTCCAGGGGGGGAGAGCAGTTCTTC.

This sequence joins TRBV7-9 and TRBJ2-1; maybe TRBD2 (6 bases). V shed 4 bases and J shed 8 bases, with 21 bases lying between them. Germline V gene lookup returns CDR1 SEHNR and CDR2 FQNEAQ (reference sequence). The CDR3 consists of 16 residues. For the CDR3, the DNA is TGTGCCAGCAGCTCGAGTCGGGAGATCCGTGAGGATGAGCAGTTCTTC. It codes for CASSSSREIREDEQFF.

This chain uses TRBV15 with TRBJ2-7; D gene ambiguous. There are 13 residues in the CDR3. Per germline, CDR1 LNHNV and CDR2 YYDKDF (reference sequence). Trimming pared 3 bases from V and 8 bases from J, leaving 14 bases between. The CDR3 coding sequence is TGTGCCACCAGCAGCGGCCCCCTGGGCCAGCAGTACTTC. It translates to CATSSGPLGQQYF.

The chain carries TRBV4-3 and TRBJ2-1; maybe TRBD2 (5 bases). This CDR3 spans 18 amino acids. Germline V gene lookup returns CDR1 LGHNA and CDR2 YSLEER. Trimming stripped 0 bases from V and 0 bases from J, with 15 bases between. The CDR3 DNA reads TGCGCCAGCAGCCAAGATGGGGTTGGGCGGGCCTCCTACAATGAGCAGTTCTTC. Translating it yields CASSQDGVGRASYNEQFF.

This chain connects TRBV6-4 to TRBJ2-6; D is ambiguous. There are 15 residues in the CDR3. V gave up 3 bases and J gave up 1 base, with 7 bases separating them. Germline CDR1 reads MRHNA; CDR2 reads SNTAGT. DNA for the CDR3: TGTGCCAGCAGTGAGGAAGATTCTGGGGCCAACGTCCTGACTTTC. Translating it yields CASSEEDSGANVLTF.

The V gene is TRBV9, the J gene TRBJ2-1; TRBD1 matches 8 bases. Germline CDR1 is SGDLS and CDR2 is YYNGEE. The CDR3 runs to 15 residues. V trimming: 0 bases; J trimming: 8 bases; junction bases outside the gene matches: 7. CDR3 loop: CASSVEWTGRDEQFF. Written as DNA, the CDR3 is TGTGCCAGCAGCGTAGAATGGACAGGGCGGGATGAGCAGTTCTTC.

CDR3: CASSLRSQTYGYTF. The CDR3 DNA reads TGTGCCAGCAGCTTAAGGTCCCAGACCTATGGCTACACCTTC. The V and J genes are TRBV7-2 and TRBJ1-2; unclear D gene. In germline, CDR1 is SGHTA, CDR2 FQGNSA. The V end lost 2 bases, the J end lost 4 bases, and 11 bases lay between the germline ends. The CDR3 loop spans 14 amino acids.